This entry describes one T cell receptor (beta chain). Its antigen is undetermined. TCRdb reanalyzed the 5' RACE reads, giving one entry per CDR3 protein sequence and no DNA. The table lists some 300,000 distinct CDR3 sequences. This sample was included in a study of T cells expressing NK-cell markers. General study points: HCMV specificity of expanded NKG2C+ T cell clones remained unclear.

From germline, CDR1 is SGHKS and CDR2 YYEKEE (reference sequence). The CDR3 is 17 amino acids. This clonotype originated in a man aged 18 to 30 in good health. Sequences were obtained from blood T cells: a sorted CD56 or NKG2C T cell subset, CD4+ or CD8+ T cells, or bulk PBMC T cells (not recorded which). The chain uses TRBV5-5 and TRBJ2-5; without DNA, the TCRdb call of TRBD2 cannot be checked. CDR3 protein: CASSFRGTASSQETQYF. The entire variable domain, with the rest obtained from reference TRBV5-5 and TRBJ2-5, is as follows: DAGVTQSPTHLIKTRGQQVTLRCSPISGHKSVSWYQQVLGQGPQFIFQYYEKEERGRGNFPDRFSARQFPNYSSELNVNALLLGDSALYLCASSFRGTASSQETQYFGPGTRLLVL.